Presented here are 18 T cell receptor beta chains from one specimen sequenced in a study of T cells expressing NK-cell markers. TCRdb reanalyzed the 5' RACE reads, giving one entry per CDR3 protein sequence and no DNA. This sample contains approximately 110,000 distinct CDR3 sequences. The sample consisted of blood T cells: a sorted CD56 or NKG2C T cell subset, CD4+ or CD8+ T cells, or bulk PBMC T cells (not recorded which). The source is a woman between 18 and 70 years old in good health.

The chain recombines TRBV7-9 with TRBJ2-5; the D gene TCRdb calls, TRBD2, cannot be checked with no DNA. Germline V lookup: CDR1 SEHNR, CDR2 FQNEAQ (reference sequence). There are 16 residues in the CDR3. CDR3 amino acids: CASSPVEGTFQETQYF.

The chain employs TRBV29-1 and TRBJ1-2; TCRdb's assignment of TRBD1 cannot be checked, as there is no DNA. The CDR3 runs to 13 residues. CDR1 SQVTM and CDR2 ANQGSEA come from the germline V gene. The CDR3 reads CSVEAPTGDGYTF.

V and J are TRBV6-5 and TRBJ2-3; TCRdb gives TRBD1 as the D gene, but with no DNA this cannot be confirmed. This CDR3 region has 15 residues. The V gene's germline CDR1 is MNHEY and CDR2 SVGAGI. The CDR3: CASSYPGQGIDTQYF.

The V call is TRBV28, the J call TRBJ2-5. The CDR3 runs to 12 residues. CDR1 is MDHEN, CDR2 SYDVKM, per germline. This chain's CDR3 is CASSLSGETQYF.

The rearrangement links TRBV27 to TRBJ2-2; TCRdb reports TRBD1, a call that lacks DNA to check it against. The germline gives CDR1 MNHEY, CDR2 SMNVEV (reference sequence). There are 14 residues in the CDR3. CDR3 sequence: CASTRRGPPGELFF.

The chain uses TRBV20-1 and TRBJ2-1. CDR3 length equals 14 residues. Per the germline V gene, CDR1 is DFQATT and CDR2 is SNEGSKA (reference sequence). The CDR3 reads CSASKPLAYNEQFF.

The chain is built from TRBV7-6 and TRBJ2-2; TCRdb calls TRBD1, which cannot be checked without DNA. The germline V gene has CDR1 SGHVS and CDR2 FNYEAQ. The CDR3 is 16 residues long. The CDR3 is CASTVGAGEGAGELFF.

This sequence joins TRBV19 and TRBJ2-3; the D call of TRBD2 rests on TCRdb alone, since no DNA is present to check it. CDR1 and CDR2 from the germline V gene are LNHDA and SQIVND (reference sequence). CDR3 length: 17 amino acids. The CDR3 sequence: CASSIGSGGPVMDTQYF.

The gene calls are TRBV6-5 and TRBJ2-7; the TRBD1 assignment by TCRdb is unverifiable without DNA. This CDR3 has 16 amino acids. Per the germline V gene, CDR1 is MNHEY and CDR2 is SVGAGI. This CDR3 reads CASSYSAGTGLGEQYF.

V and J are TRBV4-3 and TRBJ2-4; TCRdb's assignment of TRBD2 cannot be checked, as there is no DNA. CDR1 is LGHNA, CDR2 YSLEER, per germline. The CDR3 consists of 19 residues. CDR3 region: CASSQDWVGLAATKNIQYF.

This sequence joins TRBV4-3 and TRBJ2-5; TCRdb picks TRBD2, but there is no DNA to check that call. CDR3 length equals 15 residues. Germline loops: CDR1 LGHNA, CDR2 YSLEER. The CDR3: CASSQERWQRETQYF.

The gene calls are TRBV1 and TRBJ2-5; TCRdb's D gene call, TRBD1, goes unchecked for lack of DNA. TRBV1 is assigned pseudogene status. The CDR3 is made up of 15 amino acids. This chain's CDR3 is CTSSQPGPPMGTQYF.

This chain's CDR3 is CASSLTGTAQGGTEAFF. The chain carries TRBV5-1 and TRBJ1-1; with no DNA, the TCRdb D assignment of TRBD1 cannot be verified. CDR1 is SGHRS and CDR2 is YFSETQ in the germline V gene. This CDR3 spans 17 amino acids.

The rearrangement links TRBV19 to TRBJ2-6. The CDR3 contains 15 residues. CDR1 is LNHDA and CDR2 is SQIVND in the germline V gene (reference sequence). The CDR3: CASSIGESGANVLTF.

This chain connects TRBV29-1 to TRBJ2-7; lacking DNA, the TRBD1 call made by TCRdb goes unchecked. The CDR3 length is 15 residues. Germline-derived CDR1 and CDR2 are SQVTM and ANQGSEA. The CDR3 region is CSAGVPTGVAYEQYF.

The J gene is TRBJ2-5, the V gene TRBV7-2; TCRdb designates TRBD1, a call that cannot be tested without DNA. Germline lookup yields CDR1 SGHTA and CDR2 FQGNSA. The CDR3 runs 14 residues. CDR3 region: CASSLVTGQETQYF.

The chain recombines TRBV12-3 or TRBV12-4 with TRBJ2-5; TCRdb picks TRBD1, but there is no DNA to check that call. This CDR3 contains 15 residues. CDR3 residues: CASTPVGQGGETQYF.

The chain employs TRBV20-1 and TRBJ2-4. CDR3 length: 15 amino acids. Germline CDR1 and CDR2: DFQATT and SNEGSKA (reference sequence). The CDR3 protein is CSAPPLDLGENIQYF.